The clone carrying this TCR beta chain occurred many times. Its target is not known. The CDR3 is 15 residues long. The germline V gene has CDR1 DFQATT and CDR2 SNEGSKA (reference sequence). Trimming removed 0 bases at V and 0 bases at J, with 8 bases between. The source of the sample is a study of response to subunit inactivated influenza vaccine. Study-level results: The authors suggested that every seasonal influenza vaccination recruits few new T cells.

A single record per CDR3 protein comes from TCRdb applying MiXCR to the RT-PCR reads. The sample includes more than 450,000 distinct CDR3 sequences, roughly 8.2% seen only once; the top ten take 13%. The source material was PBMCs from blood, sampled less than 25 months after vaccination. The J gene is TRBJ2-2, the V gene TRBV20-1, with TRBD1 as a possible D gene (6 bases). The origin of this receptor is a man in his fifties or sixties who received an inactivated influenza vaccine. The CDR3 DNA reads TGCAGTGCTAGAGAAGCAGGGGCGAACACCGGGGAGCTGTTTTTT. It codes for CSAREAGANTGELFF.